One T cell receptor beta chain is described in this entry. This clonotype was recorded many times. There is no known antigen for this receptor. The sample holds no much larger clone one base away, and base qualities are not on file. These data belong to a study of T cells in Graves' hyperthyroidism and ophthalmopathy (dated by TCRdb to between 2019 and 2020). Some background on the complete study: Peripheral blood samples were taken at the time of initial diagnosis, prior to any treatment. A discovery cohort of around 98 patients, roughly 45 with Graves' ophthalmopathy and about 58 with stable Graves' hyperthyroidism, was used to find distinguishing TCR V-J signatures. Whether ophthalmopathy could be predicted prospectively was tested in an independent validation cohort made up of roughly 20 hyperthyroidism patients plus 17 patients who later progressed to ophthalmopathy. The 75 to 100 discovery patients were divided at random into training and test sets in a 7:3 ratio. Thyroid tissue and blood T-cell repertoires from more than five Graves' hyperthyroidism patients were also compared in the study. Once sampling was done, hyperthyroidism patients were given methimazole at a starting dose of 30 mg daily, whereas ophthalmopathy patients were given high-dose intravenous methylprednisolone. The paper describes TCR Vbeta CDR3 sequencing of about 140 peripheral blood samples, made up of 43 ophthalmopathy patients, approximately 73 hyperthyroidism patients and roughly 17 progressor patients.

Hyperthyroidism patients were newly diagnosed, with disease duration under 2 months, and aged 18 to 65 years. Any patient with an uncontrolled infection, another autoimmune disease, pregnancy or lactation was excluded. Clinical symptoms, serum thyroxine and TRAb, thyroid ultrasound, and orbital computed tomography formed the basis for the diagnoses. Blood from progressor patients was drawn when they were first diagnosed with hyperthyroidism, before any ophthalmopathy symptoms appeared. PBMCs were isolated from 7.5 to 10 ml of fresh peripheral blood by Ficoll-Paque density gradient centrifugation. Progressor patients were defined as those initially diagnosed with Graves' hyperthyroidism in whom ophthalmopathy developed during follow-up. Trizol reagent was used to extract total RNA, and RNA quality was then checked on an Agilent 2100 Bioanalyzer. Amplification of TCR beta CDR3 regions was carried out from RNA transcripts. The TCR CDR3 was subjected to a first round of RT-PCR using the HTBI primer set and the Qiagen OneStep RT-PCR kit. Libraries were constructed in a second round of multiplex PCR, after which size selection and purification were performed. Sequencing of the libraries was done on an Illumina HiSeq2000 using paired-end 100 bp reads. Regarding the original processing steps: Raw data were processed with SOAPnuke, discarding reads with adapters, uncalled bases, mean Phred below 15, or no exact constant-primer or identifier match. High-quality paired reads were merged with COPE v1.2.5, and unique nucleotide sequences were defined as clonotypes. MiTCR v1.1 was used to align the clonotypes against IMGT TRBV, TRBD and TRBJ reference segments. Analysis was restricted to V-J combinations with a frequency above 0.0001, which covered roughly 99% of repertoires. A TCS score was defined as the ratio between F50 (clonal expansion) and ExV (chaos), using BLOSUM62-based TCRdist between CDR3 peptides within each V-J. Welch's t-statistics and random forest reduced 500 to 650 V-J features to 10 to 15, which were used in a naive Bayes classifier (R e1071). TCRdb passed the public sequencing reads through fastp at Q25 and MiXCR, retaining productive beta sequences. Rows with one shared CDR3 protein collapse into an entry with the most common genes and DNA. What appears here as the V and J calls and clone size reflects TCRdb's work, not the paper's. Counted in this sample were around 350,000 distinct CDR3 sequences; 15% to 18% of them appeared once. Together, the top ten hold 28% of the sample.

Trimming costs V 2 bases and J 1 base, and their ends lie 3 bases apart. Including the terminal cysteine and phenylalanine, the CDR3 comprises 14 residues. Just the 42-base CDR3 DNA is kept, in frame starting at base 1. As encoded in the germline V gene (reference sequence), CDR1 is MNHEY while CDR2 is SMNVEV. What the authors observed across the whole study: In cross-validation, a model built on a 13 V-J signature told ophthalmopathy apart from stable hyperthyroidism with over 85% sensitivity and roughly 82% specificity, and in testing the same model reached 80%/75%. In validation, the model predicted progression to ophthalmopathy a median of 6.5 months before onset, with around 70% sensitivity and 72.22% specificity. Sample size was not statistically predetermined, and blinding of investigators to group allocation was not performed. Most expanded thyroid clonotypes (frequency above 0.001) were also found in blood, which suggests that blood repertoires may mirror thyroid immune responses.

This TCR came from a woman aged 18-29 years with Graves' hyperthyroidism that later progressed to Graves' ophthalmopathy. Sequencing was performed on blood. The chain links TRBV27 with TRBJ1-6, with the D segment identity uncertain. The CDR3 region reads CASSLRSYNSPLHF. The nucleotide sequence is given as TGTGCCAGCAGTTTACGATCCTATAATTCACCCCTCCACTTT.